The source of this T cell receptor beta chain is a study of T-cell reconstitution after alpha-beta-depleted transplantation in children. General study findings and limits: Where alpha-beta T cells came from about two months after transplant was reportedly several hundred expanded graft clones. Several patients had high TCRbeta diversity at day 60; it came from surviving recipient T cells and thymic progenitors.

Unique molecular identifiers were used in preparing the TCRbeta library. From the PCR reads, TCRdb called clonotypes with MiXCR, one entry per CDR3 protein. The repertoire holds 530,000 or so distinct CDR3 sequences, with roughly a quarter as singletons. This clonotype was counted between two and nine times. Its target is unknown. Germline V gene lookup returns CDR1 ENHRY and CDR2 SYGVKD. CDR3 length: 16 residues. Trimming took 3 bases from V and 1 from J; bases not matched to a gene: 4. The chain recombines TRBV10-3 with TRBJ2-3; TRBD1 agrees at 10 bases. The sequence came from a boy in the first two years of life with Wiskott-Aldrich syndrome, due to receive a stem cell transplant. The sequencing here drew on PBMCs, taken before TCRalphabeta/CD19-depleted stem cell transplant. CDR3 loop: CAISDPGTGGTDTQYF. As DNA, the CDR3 is TGTGCCATCAGTGACCCCGGGACAGGGGGCACAGATACGCAGTATTTT.